This T cell receptor (beta chain) appears in the sequencing data of a study of blood T cell repertoires in COVID-19. Overall study: The study drew acute and convalescent COVID-19 samples from the United States, Italy and Spain. In each case, the material was cDNA or gDNA derived from T cells, B-cell-depleted T cells, or PBMCs.

Germline values: CDR1 KGHSY, CDR2 FQNENV. CDR3 size: 16 residues. J lost 8 bases, V lost 4 bases, and 8 bases had no gene match. Original data processing: Researchers report that nucleated cell counts were estimated from reference gene primer amplification. Some clones are missing from TCRdb's copy, which holds only in-frame ones; the method was immunoSEQ multiplex PCR. That table is the source of V, J and clone size, and D and trimming were worked out from the DNA. Of 85,000 to 95,000 clones listed, around 86% are singletons. This clone is a singleton in its sample. The chain uses TRBV16 and TRBJ2-1; TRBD2 agrees at 13 bases. Sequencing was carried out using peripheral blood. The source is a woman of 80 years or more with acute or convalescent COVID-19. CDR3 DNA: TGTGCCAGCAGCCTTCGGACTAGCGGGGGTGTCTATGAGCAGTTCTTC. It encodes CASSLRTSGGVYEQFF.